The clone carrying this T cell receptor beta chain was seen a few times. Its antigen is unknown. This entry comes from a study of T cell repertoires in cytomegalovirus infection. Study in general: CMV infection together with matching HLA type was indicated by public TCR beta signatures. General study points: The ex vivo response was dominated by HLA-C-restricted CMV-specific TCR beta clonotypes.

Germline V gene lookup returns CDR1 DFQATT and CDR2 SNEGSKA (reference sequence). J was trimmed by 2 bases and V by 4 bases; bases with no gene match: 7. The length of the CDR3 is 16 residues. MiXCR, run by TCRdb on the reads, gives a single entry per CDR3 protein. This table holds about 230,000 distinct CDR3 sequences, approximately 22% found once. Sequencing was done on a sample of CD8+ T cells from PBMCs. The chain joins TRBV20-1 to TRBJ2-3; 12 positions agree with TRBD2. The sequence was collected from a human donor in good health (CMV status not recorded). Some clones in this sample may be carry-over from other donors' samples. The CDR3 DNA sequence: TGCAGTGCTACCTATACTAGCGGGGGGACCACAGATACGCAGTATTTT. This codes for CSATYTSGGTTDTQYF.